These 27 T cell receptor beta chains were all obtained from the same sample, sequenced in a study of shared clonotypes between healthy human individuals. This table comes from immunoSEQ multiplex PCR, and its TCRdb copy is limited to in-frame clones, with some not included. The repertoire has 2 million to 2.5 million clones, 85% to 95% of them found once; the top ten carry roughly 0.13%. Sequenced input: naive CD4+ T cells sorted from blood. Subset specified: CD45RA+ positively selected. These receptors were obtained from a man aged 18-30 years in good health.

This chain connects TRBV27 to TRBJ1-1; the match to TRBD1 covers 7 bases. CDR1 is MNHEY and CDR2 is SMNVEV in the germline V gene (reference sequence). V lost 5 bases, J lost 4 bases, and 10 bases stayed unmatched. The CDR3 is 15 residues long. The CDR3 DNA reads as TGTGCCAGCAGTGCGGGGACAGCCCTGAGCACTGAAGCTTTCTTT. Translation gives CASSAGTALSTEAFF.

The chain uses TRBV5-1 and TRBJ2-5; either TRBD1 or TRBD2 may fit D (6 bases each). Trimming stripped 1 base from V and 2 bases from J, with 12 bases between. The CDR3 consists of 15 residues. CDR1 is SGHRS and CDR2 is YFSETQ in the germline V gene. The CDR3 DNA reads TGCGCCAGCAGCTTGACGGGGGCGCGGCAAGAGACCCAGTACTTC. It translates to CASSLTGARQETQYF.

The CDR3 nucleotides read TGCGCCAGCAGCCCCAGGGACTTAATTTTCGACAATGAGCAGTTCTTC. It translates to CASSPRDLIFDNEQFF. The chain is built from TRBV5-1 and TRBJ2-1, with D possibly matching TRBD2 (6 bases). The CDR3 runs to 16 residues. The germline V gene has CDR1 SGHRS and CDR2 YFSETQ. V was cut by 4 bases and J by 5 bases, with 19 bases left in between.

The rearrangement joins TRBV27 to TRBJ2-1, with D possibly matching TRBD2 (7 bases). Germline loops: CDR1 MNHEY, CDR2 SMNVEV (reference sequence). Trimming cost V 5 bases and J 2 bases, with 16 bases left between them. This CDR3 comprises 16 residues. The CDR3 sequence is CASSTERDNPYNEQFF. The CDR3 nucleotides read TGTGCCAGCAGTACCGAGCGGGACAACCCCTACAATGAGCAGTTCTTC.

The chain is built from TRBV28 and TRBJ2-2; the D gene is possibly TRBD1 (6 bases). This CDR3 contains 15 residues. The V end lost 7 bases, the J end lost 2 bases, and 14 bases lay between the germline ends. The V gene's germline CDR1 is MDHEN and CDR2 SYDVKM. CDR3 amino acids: CASNLSDRNTGELFF. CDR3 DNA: TGTGCCAGCAATCTCTCGGACAGAAACACCGGGGAGCTGTTTTTT.

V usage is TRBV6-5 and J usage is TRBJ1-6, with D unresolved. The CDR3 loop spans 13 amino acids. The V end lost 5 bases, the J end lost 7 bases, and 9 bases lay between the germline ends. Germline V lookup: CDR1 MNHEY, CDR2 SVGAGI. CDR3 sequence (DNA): TGTGCCAGCAGTGGGCTCCGGAATTCACCCCTCCACTTT. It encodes CASSGLRNSPLHF.

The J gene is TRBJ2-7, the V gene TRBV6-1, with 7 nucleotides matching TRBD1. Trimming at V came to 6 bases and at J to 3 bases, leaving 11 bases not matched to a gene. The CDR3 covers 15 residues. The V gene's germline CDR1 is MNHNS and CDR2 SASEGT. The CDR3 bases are TGTGCCAGCAGGGGTGAACAGGGGCGTAGCTACGAGCAGTACTTC. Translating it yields CASRGEQGRSYEQYF.

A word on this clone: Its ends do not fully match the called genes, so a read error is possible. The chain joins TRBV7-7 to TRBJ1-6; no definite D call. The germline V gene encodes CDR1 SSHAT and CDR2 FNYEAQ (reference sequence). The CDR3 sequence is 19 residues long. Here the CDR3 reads CASSLTLVERLSYNSPLHF. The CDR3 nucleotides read TGTGCTAGCAGCTTAACCCTGGTTGAGAGGCTCTCCTATAATTCACCCCTCCACTTT. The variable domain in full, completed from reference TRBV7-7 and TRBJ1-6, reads GAGVSQSPRYKVTKRGQDVTLRCDPISSHATLYWYQQALGQGPEFLTYFNYEAQPDKSGLPSDRFSAERPEGSISTLTIQRTEQRDSAMYRCASSLTLVERLSYNSPLHFGNGTRLTVT.

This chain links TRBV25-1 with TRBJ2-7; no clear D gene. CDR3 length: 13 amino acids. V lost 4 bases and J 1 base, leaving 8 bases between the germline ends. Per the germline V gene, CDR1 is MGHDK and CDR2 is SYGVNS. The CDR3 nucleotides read TGTGCCAGCAGTGGAACTCCGTCCTACGAGCAGTACTTC. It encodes CASSGTPSYEQYF.

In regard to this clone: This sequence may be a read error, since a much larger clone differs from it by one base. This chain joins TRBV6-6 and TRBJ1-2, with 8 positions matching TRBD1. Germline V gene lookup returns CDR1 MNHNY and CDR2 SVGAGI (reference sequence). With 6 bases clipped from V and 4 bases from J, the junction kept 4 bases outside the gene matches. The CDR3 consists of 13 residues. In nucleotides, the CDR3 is TGTGCCAGCAGGACGACAGGGGTCTATGGCTACACCTTC. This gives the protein CASRTTGVYGYTF.

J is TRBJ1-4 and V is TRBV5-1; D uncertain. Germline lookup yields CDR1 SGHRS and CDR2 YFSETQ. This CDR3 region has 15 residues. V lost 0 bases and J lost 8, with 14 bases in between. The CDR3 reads CASSLGQAAREKLFF. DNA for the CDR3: TGCGCCAGCAGCTTGGGCCAGGCGGCACGGGAAAAACTGTTTTTT.

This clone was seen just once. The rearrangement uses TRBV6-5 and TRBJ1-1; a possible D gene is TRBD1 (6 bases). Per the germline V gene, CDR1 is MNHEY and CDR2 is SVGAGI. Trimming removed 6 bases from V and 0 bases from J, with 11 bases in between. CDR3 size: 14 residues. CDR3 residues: CASSRGDMNTEAFF. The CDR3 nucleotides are TGTGCCAGCAGCCGAGGGGACATGAACACTGAAGCTTTCTTT.

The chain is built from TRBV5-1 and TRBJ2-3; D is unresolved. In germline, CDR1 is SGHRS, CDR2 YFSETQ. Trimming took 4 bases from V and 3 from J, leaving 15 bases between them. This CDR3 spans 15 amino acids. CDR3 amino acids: CASSPSPFVTDTQYF. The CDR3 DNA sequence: TGCGCCAGCAGCCCTAGTCCCTTCGTGACAGATACGCAGTATTTT.

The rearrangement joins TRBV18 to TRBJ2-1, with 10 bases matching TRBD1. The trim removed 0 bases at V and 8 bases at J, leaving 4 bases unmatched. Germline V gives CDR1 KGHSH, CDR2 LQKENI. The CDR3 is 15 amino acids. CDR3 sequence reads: CASSPPGQGTHEQFF. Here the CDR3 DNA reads TGTGCCAGCTCACCACCGGGACAGGGGACCCATGAGCAGTTCTTC.

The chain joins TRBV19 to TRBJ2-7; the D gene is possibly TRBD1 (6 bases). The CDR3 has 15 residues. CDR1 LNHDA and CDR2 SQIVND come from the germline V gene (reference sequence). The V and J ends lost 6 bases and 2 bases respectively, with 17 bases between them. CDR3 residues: CASSLGQRGTYEQYF. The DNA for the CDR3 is TGTGCCAGTAGCCTCGGACAGAGGGGGACCTACGAGCAGTACTTC. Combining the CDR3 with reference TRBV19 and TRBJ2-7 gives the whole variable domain DGGITQSPKYLFRKEGQNVTLSCEQNLNHDAMYWYRQDPGQGLRLIYYSQIVNDFQKGDIAEGYSVSREKKESFPLTVTSAQKNPTAFYLCASSLGQRGTYEQYFGPGTRLTVT.

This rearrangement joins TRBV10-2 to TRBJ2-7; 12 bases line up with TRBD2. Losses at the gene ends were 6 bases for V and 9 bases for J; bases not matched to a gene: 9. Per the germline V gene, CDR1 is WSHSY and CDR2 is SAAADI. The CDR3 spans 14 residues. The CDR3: CASSGRTSGVSQYF. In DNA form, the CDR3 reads TGCGCCAGCAGCGGTAGGACTAGCGGGGTCTCGCAGTACTTC.

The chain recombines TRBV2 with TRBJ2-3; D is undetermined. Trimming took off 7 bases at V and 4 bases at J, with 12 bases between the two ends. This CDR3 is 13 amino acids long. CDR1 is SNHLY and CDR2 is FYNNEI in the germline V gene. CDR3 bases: TGTGCCAGCACCCTAGGGTTCGCAGATACGCAGTATTTT. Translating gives CASTLGFADTQYF.

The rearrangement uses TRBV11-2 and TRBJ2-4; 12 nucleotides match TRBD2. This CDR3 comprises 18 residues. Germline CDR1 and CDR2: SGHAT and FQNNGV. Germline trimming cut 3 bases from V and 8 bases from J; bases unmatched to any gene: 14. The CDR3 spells CASSLVSLAGGSLDIQYF. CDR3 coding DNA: TGTGCCAGCAGCTTGGTGTCACTAGCGGGAGGTTCCTTGGACATTCAGTACTTC.

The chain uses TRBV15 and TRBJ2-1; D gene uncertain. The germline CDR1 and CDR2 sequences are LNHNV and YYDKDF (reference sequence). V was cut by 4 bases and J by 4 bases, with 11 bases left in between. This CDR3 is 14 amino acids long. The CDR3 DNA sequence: TGTGCCACCAGCAAAGGGAAGGTGTACAATGAGCAGTTCTTC. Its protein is CATSKGKVYNEQFF.

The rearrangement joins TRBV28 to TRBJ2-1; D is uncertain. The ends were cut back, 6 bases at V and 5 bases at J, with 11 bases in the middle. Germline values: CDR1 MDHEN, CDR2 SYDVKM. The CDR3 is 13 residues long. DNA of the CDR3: TGTGCCAGCAGCTCTGGGATCAACAATGAGCAGTTCTTC. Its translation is CASSSGINNEQFF.

The CDR3 region has the DNA TGTGCCAGTAGTATAGGAGGGACAGGACCCCCGCTTAAGAGGACTGAAGCTTTCTTT. Encoded protein: CASSIGGTGPPLKRTEAFF. This chain links TRBV19 with TRBJ1-1; 8 bases line up with TRBD1. Germline values: CDR1 LNHDA, CDR2 SQIVND (reference sequence). The CDR3 sequence is 19 residues long. Trimming cost V 1 base and J 5 bases; bases outside gene matches: 18.

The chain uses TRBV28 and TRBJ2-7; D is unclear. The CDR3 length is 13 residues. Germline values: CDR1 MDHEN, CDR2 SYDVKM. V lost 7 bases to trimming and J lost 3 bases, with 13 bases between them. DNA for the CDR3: TGTGCCAGCACCCCGGGCCCCCTCTACGAGCAGTACTTC. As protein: CASTPGPLYEQYF. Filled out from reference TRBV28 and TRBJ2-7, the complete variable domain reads DVKVTQSSRYLVKRTGEKVFLECVQDMDHENMFWYRQDPGLGLRLIYFSYDVKMKEKGDIPEGYSVSREKKERFSLILESASTNQTSMYLCASTPGPLYEQYFGPGTRLTVT.

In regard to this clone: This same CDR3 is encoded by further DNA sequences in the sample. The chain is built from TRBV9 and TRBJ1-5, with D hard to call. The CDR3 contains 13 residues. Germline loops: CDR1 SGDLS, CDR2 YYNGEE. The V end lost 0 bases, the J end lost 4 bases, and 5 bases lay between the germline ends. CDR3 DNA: TGTGCCAGCAGCGTAGGTCCAAATCAGCCCCAGCATTTT. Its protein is CASSVGPNQPQHF.

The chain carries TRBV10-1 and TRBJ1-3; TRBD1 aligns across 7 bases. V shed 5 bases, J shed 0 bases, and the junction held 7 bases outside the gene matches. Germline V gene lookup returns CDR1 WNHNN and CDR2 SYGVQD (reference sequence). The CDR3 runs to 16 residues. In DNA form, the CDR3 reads TGCGCCAGCAGTACAGGGGCGCCGAGCTCTGGAAACACCATATATTTT. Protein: CASSTGAPSSGNTIYF.

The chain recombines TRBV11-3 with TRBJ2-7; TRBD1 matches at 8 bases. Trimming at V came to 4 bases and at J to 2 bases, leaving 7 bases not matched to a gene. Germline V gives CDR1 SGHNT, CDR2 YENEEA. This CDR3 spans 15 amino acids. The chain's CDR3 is CASSCRQGTPYEQYF. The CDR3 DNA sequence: TGTGCCAGCAGCTGTCGACAGGGGACACCCTACGAGCAGTACTTC.

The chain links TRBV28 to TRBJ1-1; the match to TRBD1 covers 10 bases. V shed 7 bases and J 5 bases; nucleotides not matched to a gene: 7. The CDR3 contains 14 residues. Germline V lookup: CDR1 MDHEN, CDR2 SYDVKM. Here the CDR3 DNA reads TGTGCCAGCACGAGGACAGGGGGAAGAACTGAAGCTTTCTTT. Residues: CASTRTGGRTEAFF.

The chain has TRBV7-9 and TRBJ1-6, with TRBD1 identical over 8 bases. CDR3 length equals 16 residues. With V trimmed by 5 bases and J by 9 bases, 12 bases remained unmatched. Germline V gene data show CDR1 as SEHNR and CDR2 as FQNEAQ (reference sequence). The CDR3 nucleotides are TGTGCCAGCAGCCGATCGGAGGGACAGGTTTCTTCACCCCTCCACTTT. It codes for CASSRSEGQVSSPLHF.